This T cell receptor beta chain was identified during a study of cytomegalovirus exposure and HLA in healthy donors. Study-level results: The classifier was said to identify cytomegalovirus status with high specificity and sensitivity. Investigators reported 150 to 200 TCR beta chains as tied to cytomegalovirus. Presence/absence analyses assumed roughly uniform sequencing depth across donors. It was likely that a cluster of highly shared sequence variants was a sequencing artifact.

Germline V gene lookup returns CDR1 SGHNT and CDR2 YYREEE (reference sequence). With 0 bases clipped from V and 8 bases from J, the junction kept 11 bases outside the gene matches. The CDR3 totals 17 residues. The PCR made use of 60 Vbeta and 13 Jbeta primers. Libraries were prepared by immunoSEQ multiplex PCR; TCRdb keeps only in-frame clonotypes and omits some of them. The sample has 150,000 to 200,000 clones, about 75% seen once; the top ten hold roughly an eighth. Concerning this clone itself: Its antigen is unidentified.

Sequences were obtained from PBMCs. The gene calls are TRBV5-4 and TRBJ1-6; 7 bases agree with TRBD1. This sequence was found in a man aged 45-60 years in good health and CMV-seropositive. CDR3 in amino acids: CASSLAGTGQHYSPLHF. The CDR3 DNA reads TGTGCCAGCAGCTTGGCGGGGACGGGACAGCACTATTCACCCCTCCACTTT.